Shown below are 26 T cell receptor beta chains from a single sample sequenced in a study of blood T cells in healthy people across ages. The authors ran a second PCR of about 6 to 12 cycles using a sample-barcoded 5' primer and a J-beta primer mix. Using its own MiXCR run on the 5' RACE reads, TCRdb lists one record per CDR3 protein. The sample carries some 750,000 distinct CDR3 sequences, about a fifth recorded once. The source material was blood. The receptor set was obtained from a man between 70 and 80 years old in good health.

Turning to this clonotype: An end of the junction does not agree with germline; a read error may underlie this. The chain carries TRBV5-1 and TRBJ2-1; D is perhaps TRBD1 (7 bases). The CDR3 has 14 amino acids. Germline V gene lookup returns CDR1 SGHRS and CDR2 YFSETQ. The CDR3 is CASGLEGAIDEQFF. The DNA of the CDR3 is TGCGCCAGCGGCTTGGAGGGGGCCATAGATGAGCAGTTCTTC.

The V call is TRBV7-8, the J call TRBJ2-3; the D gene is possibly TRBD2 (6 bases). CDR3 length: 13 amino acids. V lost 4 bases, J lost 3 bases, and 8 bases lay in between. Germline V gives CDR1 SGHVS, CDR2 FQNEAQ. The CDR3 nucleotides are TGTGCCAGCAGCTGGGACTGGACAGATACGCAGTATTTT. Protein sequence: CASSWDWTDTQYF.

The CDR3 DNA reads TGTGCCAGCAGCGAAACCGTCACAGGGGGTTTCGAGCAGTACTTC. Its translation: CASSETVTGGFEQYF. The chain combines TRBV3-1 with TRBJ2-7, with 8 bases fitting TRBD1. The CDR3 runs 15 residues. V shed 5 bases, J shed 6 bases, and the junction held 12 bases outside the gene matches. CDR1 LGHDT and CDR2 YNNKEL come from the germline V gene (reference sequence).

This clonotype appeared once. The V call is TRBV20-1, the J call TRBJ2-1, with D hard to call. This CDR3 contains 12 residues. Germline CDR1 and CDR2: DFQATT and SNEGSKA (reference sequence). The V and J ends lost 5 bases and 8 bases respectively, with 13 bases between them. The CDR3 nucleotides are TGCAGTGCTGACATAGGGTACGATGAGCAGTTCTTC. Its translation: CSADIGYDEQFF.

The chain employs TRBV7-2 and TRBJ2-1; D is unresolved. Trimming cost V 2 bases and J 2 bases, with 7 bases left between them. The length of the CDR3 is 14 residues. Germline-derived CDR1 and CDR2 are SGHTA and FQGNSA. The CDR3 coding sequence is TGTGCCAGCAGCTTACTCGTAGCCTACAATGAGCAGTTCTTC. Amino acids: CASSLLVAYNEQFF.

The chain joins TRBV7-2 to TRBJ1-4; D call uncertain. V dropped 5 bases and J dropped 2 bases, with 12 bases sitting between them. The V gene's germline CDR1 is SGHTA and CDR2 FQGNSA. There are 15 residues in the CDR3. Here the CDR3 reads CASSRAQSTNEKLFF. The CDR3 DNA reads as TGTGCCAGCAGCAGGGCCCAGAGTACTAATGAAAAACTGTTTTTT.

This clonotype has only a few counts. The CDR3 region is CASSEDKSDINEKLFF. The DNA of the CDR3 is TGTGCCAGCAGTGAGGATAAGTCAGACATTAATGAAAAACTGTTTTTT. The chain carries TRBV2 and TRBJ1-4, with D uncertain. Looked up from germline, CDR1 is SNHLY and CDR2 is FYNNEI. Trimming removed 3 bases at V and 4 bases at J, with 15 bases between. The CDR3 is 16 residues long.

V usage is TRBV18 and J usage is TRBJ2-7, with 11 bases identical to TRBD2. V shed 1 base, J shed 11 bases, and the junction held 19 bases outside the gene matches. The CDR3 consists of 18 residues. CDR1 KGHSH and CDR2 LQKENI come from the germline V gene. CDR3 nucleotide sequence: TGTGCCAGCTCACCACTCCGTGGGCTAGCGGGGGGCCCCGCCACCGAGTACTTC. Translating it yields CASSPLRGLAGGPATEYF. The entire variable domain, with the rest obtained from reference TRBV18 and TRBJ2-7, is as follows: NAGVMQNPRHLVRRRGQEARLRCSPMKGHSHVYWYRQLPEEGLKFMVYLQKENIIDESGMPKERFSAEFPKEGPSILRIQQVVRGDSAAYFCASSPLRGLAGGPATEYFGPGTRLTVT.

For this clonotype: The junction shows a germline mismatch at one end, possibly a read error. The V call is TRBV5-1, the J call TRBJ2-6; D is ambiguous. Germline-derived CDR1 and CDR2 are SGHRS and YFSETQ. The CDR3 extends over 15 amino acids. The CDR3 spells CVSSLDVLGANVLTF. The CDR3 DNA follows: TGCGTCAGCAGCTTGGACGTTCTCGGGGCCAACGTCCTGACTTTC. Supplemented by reference TRBV5-1 and TRBJ2-6, the full variable domain reads KAGVTQTPRYLIKTRGQQVTLSCSPISGHRSVSWYQQTPGQGLQFLFEYFSETQRNKGNFPGRFSGRQFSNSRSEMNVSTLELGDSALYLCVSSLDVLGANVLTFGAGSRLTVL.

This clonotype was seen only a few times. This chain uses TRBV30 with TRBJ1-4, with 8 bases matching TRBD1. With 2 bases clipped from V and 6 bases from J, the junction kept 5 bases outside the gene matches. CDR3 length: 14 amino acids. CDR1 and CDR2 (germline): GTSNPN, SVGIG (reference sequence). The CDR3 region has the DNA TGTGCCTGGAGTCCAGGGGGCGCGGATGAAAAACTGTTTTTT. Translation: CAWSPGGADEKLFF.

J is TRBJ2-4 and V is TRBV29-1; no clear D gene. Germline V gene lookup returns CDR1 SQVTM and CDR2 ANQGSEA. Trimming took 4 bases from V and 2 from J, leaving 12 bases between them. This CDR3 has 14 amino acids. In DNA form, the CDR3 reads TGCAGCGTTGTTCTGGCAGGCTCCAAAAACATTCAGTACTTC. This sequence encodes CSVVLAGSKNIQYF.

This clonotype came up a few times. The junction departs from germline at one end; a sequencing error may be responsible. The rearrangement uses TRBV29-1 and TRBJ2-7; D is undetermined. The CDR3 is 8 residues long. The germline V gene has CDR1 SQVTM and CDR2 ANQGSEA. In DNA, the CDR3 is TGCAGCGTTGAAGGGTGGTTCTTC. This gives the protein CSVEGWFF.

The gene calls are TRBV4-3 and TRBJ2-4; D is ambiguous. Germline CDR1 is LGHNA and CDR2 is YSLEER. The CDR3 length is 14 residues. V lost 1 base and J lost 2, with 6 bases in between. CDR3: CASSQGWSKNIQYF. The CDR3 DNA sequence: TGCGCCAGCAGCCAAGGGTGGTCCAAAAACATTCAGTACTTC.

The chain recombines TRBV28 with TRBJ2-5; 9 bases map to TRBD1. TRBJ2-7 explains the end of the DNA better; the J call may be wrong. The CDR3 totals 13 residues. CDR1 and CDR2 from the germline V gene are MDHEN and SYDVKM. CDR3 coding DNA: TGTGCCAGCACCTCGGGACAGGGATACGAGCAGTACTTC. Translated, it gives CASTSGQGYEQYF.

The chain employs TRBV21-1 and TRBJ2-7; the table calls TRBD2, which could not be checked here. TRBV21-1 corresponds to a pseudogene. The CDR3 loop spans 15 amino acids. The DNA of the CDR3 is TGTGCCAGCAGCATTAGCGGGAGTACTCCCTACGAGCAGTACGTC. Residues: CASSISGSTPYEQYV.

The J gene is TRBJ1-5, the V gene TRBV29-1, with D possibly TRBD1 on 5 matching bases. Between the trimmed V and J ends, which lost 6 bases and 4 bases, there was a span of 10 bases. The CDR3 runs 12 residues. The V gene's germline CDR1 is SQVTM and CDR2 ANQGSEA. CDR3 sequence reads: CSVRQGNQPQHF. CDR3 in DNA: TGCAGCGTGAGGCAGGGTAATCAGCCCCAGCATTTT.

The rearrangement links TRBV11-2 to TRBJ2-5; 9 bases match TRBD1. The end of the DNA is better explained by TRBJ2-1, so the J call may be wrong. The CDR3 runs 14 residues. Germline V gives CDR1 SGHAT, CDR2 FQNNGV. The CDR3 sequence is CASSGNRGREEQFF. CDR3 sequence (DNA): TGTGCCAGCAGTGGAAACAGGGGGCGCGAGGAGCAGTTCTTC.

This clonotype occurred a few times. The CDR3 is CAIRPVAVSTEAFF. The CDR3 region has the DNA TGTGCCATCAGGCCCGTGGCAGTGAGCACTGAAGCTTTCTTT. The genes are TRBV10-3 and TRBJ1-1; D remains ambiguous. This CDR3 has 14 amino acids. Germline lookup yields CDR1 ENHRY and CDR2 SYGVKD. Trimming pared 6 bases from V and 4 bases from J, leaving 15 bases between.

This chain uses TRBV20-1 with TRBJ2-5; D unclear. There are 11 residues in the CDR3. Germline V lookup: CDR1 DFQATT, CDR2 SNEGSKA (reference sequence). Deletions cut 0 bases from V and 11 bases from J, with 10 bases between. Here the CDR3 reads CSAREVDEQYF. CDR3 in DNA: TGCAGTGCTAGAGAGGTTGATGAGCAGTACTTC.

The J gene is TRBJ1-3, the V gene TRBV5-1; D is perhaps TRBD1 (6 bases). Trimming took off 4 bases at V and 4 bases at J, with 15 bases between the two ends. This CDR3 has 15 residues. From germline, CDR1 is SGHRS and CDR2 YFSETQ. The CDR3 reads CASSKGDIPGNTIYF. The CDR3 region has the DNA TGCGCCAGCAGCAAGGGGGACATTCCGGGAAACACCATATATTTT.

As for this clonotype: At one of its ends the junction is not consistent with the germline gene, which may arise from a read error. The V call is TRBV2, the J call TRBJ1-3; possibly TRBD1 for D (6 bases). The CDR3 is 14 amino acids. CDR1 is SNHLY, CDR2 FYNNEI, per germline. CDR3 coding DNA: TGTGCCGGCAGGGGAGACACCGCGGGGAACACCATATATTTT. Protein sequence: CAGRGDTAGNTIYF.

This chain links TRBV2 with TRBJ2-5, with D possibly matching TRBD1 (5 bases). V was shortened by 6 bases and J by 5 bases, with 10 bases between the two germline ends. The CDR3 has 12 residues. Germline CDR1 reads SNHLY; CDR2 reads FYNNEI. CDR3 DNA: TGTGCCAGCAGCATTAAGGGGGAGACCCAGTACTTC. Translated, it gives CASSIKGETQYF. Supplemented by reference TRBV2 and TRBJ2-5, the full variable domain reads EPEVTQTPSHQVTQMGQEVILRCVPISNHLYFYWYRQILGQKVEFLVSFYNNEISEKSEIFDDQFSVERPDGSNFTLKIRSTKLEDSAMYFCASSIKGETQYFGPGTRLLVL.

This clonotype was recorded a few times. The V and J genes are TRBV5-5 and TRBJ2-5, with D perhaps being TRBD1 or TRBD2 (5 bases each). Between the trimmed V and J ends, which lost 0 bases and 2 bases, there was a span of 14 bases. This CDR3 comprises 16 residues. Germline CDR1 reads SGHKS; CDR2 reads YYEKEE (reference sequence). The CDR3 nucleotides read TGTGCCAGCAGCTTGGATCCGGGACGGCTACAAGAGACCCAGTACTTC. It specifies CASSLDPGRLQETQYF.

In its sample, this clonotype was seen a few times. This sequence joins TRBV7-9 and TRBJ1-4; D is perhaps TRBD1 (5 bases). The CDR3 is made up of 15 amino acids. Trimming pared 3 bases from V and 10 bases from J, leaving 18 bases between. CDR1 SEHNR and CDR2 FQNEAQ come from the germline V gene (reference sequence). As DNA, the CDR3 is TGTGCCAGCAGCTTTTCAGGGCCAGTACCGGGAAAACTGTTTTTT. Encoded protein: CASSFSGPVPGKLFF.

This chain joins TRBV5-1 and TRBJ1-2; 9 bases map to TRBD1. The junction had 21 bases not matched to a gene; V was cut back by 4 bases and J by 5 bases. The CDR3 is made up of 19 amino acids. Per germline, CDR1 SGHRS and CDR2 YFSETQ. The CDR3 nucleotides read TGCGCCAGCAGCCCGCGTAGAGGGGACAGGGTGGCTCAAACATATGGCTACACCTTC. Translating it yields CASSPRRGDRVAQTYGYTF. Full variable domain (missing parts from reference TRBV5-1 and TRBJ1-2): KAGVTQTPRYLIKTRGQQVTLSCSPISGHRSVSWYQQTPGQGLQFLFEYFSETQRNKGNFPGRFSGRQFSNSRSEMNVSTLELGDSALYLCASSPRRGDRVAQTYGYTFGSGTRLTVV.

The chain has TRBV7-9 and TRBJ2-7; D call uncertain. Trimming cost V 1 base and J 0 bases, with 16 bases left between them. CDR1 and CDR2 (germline): SEHNR, FQNEAQ (reference sequence). The CDR3 totals 17 residues. In nucleotides, the CDR3 is TGTGCCAGCAGCTTAGTAGCTGGACCCAAGGGCTCCTACGAGCAGTACTTC. The encoded protein is CASSLVAGPKGSYEQYF.